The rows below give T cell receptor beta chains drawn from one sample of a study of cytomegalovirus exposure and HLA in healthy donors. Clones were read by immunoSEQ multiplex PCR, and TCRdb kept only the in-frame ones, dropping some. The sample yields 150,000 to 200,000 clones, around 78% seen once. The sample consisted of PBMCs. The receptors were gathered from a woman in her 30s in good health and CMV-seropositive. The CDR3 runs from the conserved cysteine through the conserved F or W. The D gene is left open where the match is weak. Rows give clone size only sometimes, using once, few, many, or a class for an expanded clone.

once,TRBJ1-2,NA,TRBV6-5,CASSSSPYGYTF,TGTGCCAGCAGTTCTTCCCCCTATGGCTACACCTTC
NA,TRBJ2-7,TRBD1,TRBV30,CAWLRQGYEQYF,TGTGCCTGGCTACGACAGGGCTACGAGCAGTACTTC
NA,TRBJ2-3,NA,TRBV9,CASSVEQGGTDTQYF,TGTGCCAGCAGCGTAGAACAGGGAGGCACAGATACGCAGTATTTT
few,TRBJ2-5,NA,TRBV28,CASSRLWFYF,TGTGCCAGCAGTCGACTCTGGTTTTACTTC
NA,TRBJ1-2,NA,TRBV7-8,CASSLAGRSNGYTF,TGTGCCAGCAGCTTAGCGGGCAGGTCAAACGGCTACACCTTC
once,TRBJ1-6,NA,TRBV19,CASSRLESSYNSPLHF,TGTGCCAGTAGTCGACTGGAAAGCTCCTATAATTCACCCCTCCACTTT
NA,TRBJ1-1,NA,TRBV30,CAWRASGRKAFF,TGTGCCTGGAGAGCCTCAGGGAGGAAGGCTTTCTTT
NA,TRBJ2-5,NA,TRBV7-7,CASTNQETQYF,TGTGCCAGCACTAACCAAGAGACCCAGTACTTC
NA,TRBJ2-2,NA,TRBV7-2,CASSLGWPPNTGELFF,TGTGCCAGCAGCTTAGGGTGGCCCCCGAACACCGGGGAGCTGTTTTTT
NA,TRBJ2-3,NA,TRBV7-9,CASSPSWDMRDTQYF,TGTGCCAGCAGCCCCAGCTGGGACATGCGGGATACGCAGTATTTT
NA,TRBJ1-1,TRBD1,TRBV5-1,CASRDQGGTEAFF,TGCGCCAGCAGAGATCAGGGGGGCACTGAAGCTTTCTTT
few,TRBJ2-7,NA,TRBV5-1,CASSSGGATREQYF,TGCGCCAGCAGCTCCGGCGGAGCTACCCGCGAGCAGTACTTC
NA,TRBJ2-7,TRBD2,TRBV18,CASSPATSGSYEQYF,TGTGCCAGCTCACCGGCGACTAGCGGGAGCTACGAGCAGTACTTC
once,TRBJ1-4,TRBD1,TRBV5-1,CASSLGPGGNEKLFF,TGCGCCAGCAGCTTGGGTCCAGGGGGGAATGAAAAACTGTTTTTT
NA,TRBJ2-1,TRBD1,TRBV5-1,CASSINRQGAGYNEQFF,TGCGCCAGCAGCATAAATCGACAGGGGGCGGGATACAATGAGCAGTTCTTC
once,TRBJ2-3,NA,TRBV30,CAWSVGEEGDTQYF,TGTGCCTGGAGTGTAGGAGAAGAGGGAGATACGCAGTATTTT
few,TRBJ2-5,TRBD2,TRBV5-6,CASSSVGLAGGPETQYF,TGTGCCAGCAGCTCGGTCGGACTAGCGGGAGGACCTGAGACCCAGTACTTC
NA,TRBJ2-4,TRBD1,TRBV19,CASSRTGNVGIQYF,TGTGCCAGTAGTAGGACAGGGAATGTAGGTATTCAGTACTTC
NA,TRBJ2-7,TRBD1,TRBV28,CASSLNGQGRSYEQYF,TGTGCCAGCAGTTTAAACGGACAGGGGCGATCCTACGAGCAGTACTTC
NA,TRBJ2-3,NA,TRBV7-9,CASSSGQFTDTQYF,TGTGCCAGCAGCTCAGGACAGTTCACAGATACGCAGTATTTT
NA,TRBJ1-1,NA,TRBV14,CASSQNSGNTEAFF,TGTGCCAGCAGCCAAAACAGCGGGAACACTGAAGCTTTCTTT
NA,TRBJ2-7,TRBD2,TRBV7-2,CASSLGVAGVYEQYF,TGTGCCAGCAGCTTAGGGGTAGCGGGGGTCTACGAGCAGTACTTC
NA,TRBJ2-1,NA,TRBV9,CASSVGRVSYNEQFF,TGTGCCAGCAGCGTAGGGAGGGTCTCCTACAATGAGCAGTTCTTC
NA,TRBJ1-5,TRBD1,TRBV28,CASSLWTGREVQPQHF,TGTGCCAGCAGTTTATGGACAGGGAGAGAGGTTCAGCCCCAGCATTTT